This TCR beta chain was profiled in a study of cytomegalovirus exposure and HLA in healthy donors. Study details: Earlier results showed 117 million unique TCR beta sequences derived from approximately 180 million T cells.

Study results and limitations: Later analysis identified about 17,000 TCR beta sequences associated with HLA alleles, using a false discovery rate threshold of 0.05. What a later analysis showed was that several of the most significant clusters appeared linked to common viral pathogens. Reported results showed that the classifier diagnosed cytomegalovirus status with high specificity and sensitivity.

PCR used 60 Vbeta primers and 13 Jbeta primers. The protocol was immunoSEQ multiplex PCR, while the TCRdb copy is restricted to in-frame clones and leaves out a portion. The table includes approximately 100,000 clones, about three quarters detected once. This CDR3 is 14 amino acids long. Trimming removed 2 bases at V and 7 bases at J, with 12 bases between. Germline V gene data show CDR1 as SGHRS and CDR2 as YFSETQ. A remark on this clone: Its antigen is unknown.

The genes are TRBV5-1 and TRBJ1-4; a possible D gene is TRBD1 (6 bases). This clonotype was obtained from a man aged 35 to 55 in good health and CMV-seronegative. The specimen was PBMCs. CDR3 amino acids: CASSLGGAGEKLFF. In DNA form, the CDR3 reads TGCGCCAGCAGCTTAGGGGGGGCTGGTGAAAAACTGTTTTTT.